The rows below give T cell receptor beta chains drawn from one sample of a study of cytomegalovirus exposure and HLA in healthy donors. This table comes from immunoSEQ multiplex PCR, and its TCRdb copy is limited to in-frame clones, with some not included. The table records some 78,000 clones, around 68% of them present only once. Sequencing was performed on PBMCs. These receptor sequences come from a man aged 40-55 years in good health and CMV-seropositive. Each CDR3 is given with its conserved first and last residue. A D gene is named only where the DNA matches it firmly. Clone size is shown for a subset of rows, as once, few, many or a class of expanded clone.

clone_size: NA
v_call: TRBV5-6
j_call: TRBJ2-2
d_call: NA
cdr3_nt: TGTGCCAGCAGCTTCTCCCGGAGGCACACCGGGGAGCTGTTTTTT
cdr3_aa: CASSFSRRHTGELFF

clone_size: few
v_call: TRBV27
j_call: TRBJ1-4
d_call: NA
cdr3_nt: TGTGCCAGCAGTTTCCTCCCCCTTCGGGATGAAAAACTGTTTTTT
cdr3_aa: CASSFLPLRDEKLFF

clone_size: few
v_call: TRBV28
j_call: TRBJ2-7
d_call: NA
cdr3_nt: TGTGCCAGCAGTTTCTCGGTGGAGGGAGGCCACGAGCAGTACTTC
cdr3_aa: CASSFSVEGGHEQYF

clone_size: once
v_call: TRBV10-3
j_call: TRBJ2-7
d_call: TRBD2
cdr3_nt: TGTGCCATCAGCGGGGGGGACTTCTACGAGCAGTACTTC
cdr3_aa: CAISGGDFYEQYF

clone_size: NA
v_call: TRBV4-3
j_call: TRBJ2-1
d_call: NA
cdr3_nt: TGCGCCAGCAGTGGGTTAGGCGACAGTTCGAATGAGCAGTTCTTC
cdr3_aa: CASSGLGDSSNEQFF

clone_size: NA
v_call: TRBV6-5
j_call: TRBJ2-7
d_call: NA
cdr3_nt: TGTGCCAGCAGACGGGACACCCACGACGAGCAGTACTTC
cdr3_aa: CASRRDTHDEQYF

clone_size: NA
v_call: TRBV2
j_call: TRBJ2-1
d_call: TRBD2
cdr3_nt: TGTGCCAGCAGAAGGACTAGCGGCTACAATGAGCAGTTCTTC
cdr3_aa: CASRRTSGYNEQFF

clone_size: NA
v_call: TRBV4-1
j_call: TRBJ2-1
d_call: NA
cdr3_nt: TGCGCCAGCAGCCAGATGTCGACAGGAGATAAGCAGTTCTTC
cdr3_aa: CASSQMSTGDKQFF

clone_size: NA
v_call: TRBV7-8
j_call: TRBJ1-6
d_call: NA
cdr3_nt: TGTGCCAGCAGCTTTAATAGTTCACCCCTCCACTTT
cdr3_aa: CASSFNSSPLHF

clone_size: once
v_call: TRBV7-6
j_call: TRBJ1-4
d_call: TRBD1
cdr3_nt: TGTGCCAGCAGCTTGGGGACAGGGGGTGAAAAACTGTTTTTT
cdr3_aa: CASSLGTGGEKLFF

clone_size: NA
v_call: TRBV7-2
j_call: TRBJ1-1
d_call: NA
cdr3_nt: TGTGCCAGCAGCTTAGATATTCTCGAAGCTTTCTTT
cdr3_aa: CASSLDILEAFF

clone_size: NA
v_call: TRBV2
j_call: TRBJ1-1
d_call: NA
cdr3_nt: TGTGCCAGCAGCGTTACAGTTACTGAAGCTTTCTTT
cdr3_aa: CASSVTVTEAFF

clone_size: NA
v_call: TRBV5-4
j_call: TRBJ2-5
d_call: TRBD2
cdr3_nt: TGTGCCAGCAGCTTGGGTCTGGGAGGGTCAGAGACCCAGTACTTC
cdr3_aa: CASSLGLGGSETQYF

clone_size: NA
v_call: TRBV4-3
j_call: TRBJ1-4
d_call: NA
cdr3_nt: TGCGCCAGCAGCCTCCGGAGGGCGGCGGCTGAAAAACTGTTTTTT
cdr3_aa: CASSLRRAAAEKLFF

clone_size: NA
v_call: TRBV6-5
j_call: TRBJ2-2
d_call: NA
cdr3_nt: TGTGCCAGCAGTTACAGCTTCGGGCGGGTTAACGGGGAGCTGTTTTTT
cdr3_aa: CASSYSFGRVNGELFF

clone_size: once
v_call: TRBV28
j_call: TRBJ1-1
d_call: NA
cdr3_nt: TGTGCCAGCAGTTTGCAGGACGGGAGAGAAGCTTTCTTT
cdr3_aa: CASSLQDGREAFF

clone_size: NA
v_call: TRBV25-1
j_call: TRBJ2-2
d_call: TRBD1
cdr3_nt: TGTGCCAGCCCACGGGACAGGGGGCCGGCCGGGGAGCTGTTTTTT
cdr3_aa: CASPRDRGPAGELFF

clone_size: NA
v_call: TRBV27
j_call: TRBJ2-6
d_call: NA
cdr3_nt: TGTGCCAGCAGTCTCTCTGGGGCCAACGTCCTGACTTTC
cdr3_aa: CASSLSGANVLTF

clone_size: few
v_call: TRBV6-6
j_call: TRBJ2-1
d_call: NA
cdr3_nt: TGTGCCAGCTCCGAGGGCCCGGGCCGGGAGCAGTTCTTC
cdr3_aa: CASSEGPGREQFF

clone_size: NA
v_call: TRBV6-7
j_call: TRBJ2-7
d_call: NA
cdr3_nt: TGTGCCAGCAGTCCCGCGGGACGTTCGAAATCCTACGAGCAGTACTTC
cdr3_aa: CASSPAGRSKSYEQYF

clone_size: NA
v_call: TRBV5-1
j_call: TRBJ1-2
d_call: TRBD1
cdr3_nt: TGCGCCAGCAGCTTGGTCGGGGACAGGGTTCAAGGCTACACCTTC
cdr3_aa: CASSLVGDRVQGYTF

clone_size: NA
v_call: TRBV5-6
j_call: TRBJ1-1
d_call: TRBD1
cdr3_nt: TGTGCCAGCAGCTTCTTAGACAGGGCCGGCACTGAAGCTTTCTTT
cdr3_aa: CASSFLDRAGTEAFF

clone_size: NA
v_call: TRBV7-3
j_call: TRBJ1-1
d_call: TRBD1
cdr3_nt: TGTGCCAGCAGCTTAAGAAGGGACAGGGTAACGAACACTGAAGCTTTCTTT
cdr3_aa: CASSLRRDRVTNTEAFF

clone_size: NA
v_call: TRBV7-2
j_call: TRBJ2-5
d_call: TRBD1
cdr3_nt: TGTGCCAGCAGCTTAGGTCGACAGGGTGATGGGACCCAGTACTTC
cdr3_aa: CASSLGRQGDGTQYF

clone_size: NA
v_call: TRBV29-1
j_call: TRBJ2-7
d_call: TRBD1
cdr3_nt: TGCAGCGTAAGACAGGGGTCGGTCTACGAGCAGTACTTC
cdr3_aa: CSVRQGSVYEQYF

clone_size: NA
v_call: TRBV27
j_call: TRBJ1-1
d_call: NA
cdr3_nt: TGTGCCAGCAGTTCTGACAGGCGGCCCACTGAAGCTTTCTTT
cdr3_aa: CASSSDRRPTEAFF

clone_size: NA
v_call: TRBV27
j_call: TRBJ2-3
d_call: NA
cdr3_nt: TGTGCCAGCAGTTTAAGACTAACCCCAGATACGCAGTATTTT
cdr3_aa: CASSLRLTPDTQYF

clone_size: NA
v_call: TRBV28
j_call: TRBJ1-6
d_call: TRBD1
cdr3_nt: TGTGCCAGCAGTTTACAGGGGGCAGGGTGGAATTCACCCCTCCACTTT
cdr3_aa: CASSLQGAGWNSPLHF

clone_size: NA
v_call: TRBV6-1
j_call: TRBJ2-3
d_call: NA
cdr3_nt: TGTGCCAGCAGTGAAGGGCTGTCCCCGGATACGCAGTATTTT
cdr3_aa: CASSEGLSPDTQYF

clone_size: NA
v_call: TRBV6-6
j_call: TRBJ1-2
d_call: NA
cdr3_nt: TGTGCCAGCAGCCGCGGGGTCGGGAACTATGGCTACACCTTC
cdr3_aa: CASSRGVGNYGYTF

clone_size: NA
v_call: TRBV19
j_call: TRBJ2-5
d_call: NA
cdr3_nt: TGTGCCAGTAGTGAGCGGGAGACCCAGTACTTC
cdr3_aa: CASSERETQYF

clone_size: NA
v_call: TRBV19
j_call: TRBJ1-2
d_call: NA
cdr3_nt: TGTGCCAGTAGCTTAAACAGGGATGGCTACACCTTC
cdr3_aa: CASSLNRDGYTF

clone_size: few
v_call: TRBV19
j_call: TRBJ1-5
d_call: NA
cdr3_nt: TGTGCCAGTGAGGGTTCAGGGCGGGGGCAGCCCCAGCATTTT
cdr3_aa: CASEGSGRGQPQHF

clone_size: NA
v_call: TRBV7-3
j_call: TRBJ2-1
d_call: TRBD2
cdr3_nt: TGTGCCAGCAGCTTATGGGGAGCGGGAAGGGCCGACAATGAGCAGTTCTTC
cdr3_aa: CASSLWGAGRADNEQFF

clone_size: NA
v_call: TRBV19
j_call: TRBJ2-7
d_call: TRBD1
cdr3_nt: TGTGCCAGTAGTGCCCGGGACAGGGCCTCCTACGAGCAGTACTTC
cdr3_aa: CASSARDRASYEQYF

clone_size: NA
v_call: TRBV28
j_call: TRBJ1-2
d_call: NA
cdr3_nt: TGTGCCAGCAGTTCCCTCAACAGCTACTATGGCTACACCTTC
cdr3_aa: CASSSLNSYYGYTF

clone_size: NA
v_call: TRBV7-2
j_call: TRBJ1-1
d_call: NA
cdr3_nt: TGTGCCAGCAGCTTCACGTCCTGGGGCTTGGGGACTGAAGCTTTCTTT
cdr3_aa: CASSFTSWGLGTEAFF

clone_size: once
v_call: TRBV7-9
j_call: TRBJ1-1
d_call: NA
cdr3_nt: TGTGCCAGCAGCATAACGACAGGAAACACTGAAGCTTTCTTT
cdr3_aa: CASSITTGNTEAFF

clone_size: once
v_call: TRBV5-1
j_call: TRBJ1-5
d_call: NA
cdr3_nt: TGCGCCAGCAGCGAAGGGGAGGGGATTCAGCCCCAGCATTTT
cdr3_aa: CASSEGEGIQPQHF

clone_size: NA
v_call: TRBV25-1
j_call: TRBJ2-3
d_call: NA
cdr3_nt: TGTGCCAGTAGTCAGGGAGGTGATATTAGCACAGATACGCAGTATTTT
cdr3_aa: CASSQGGDISTDTQYF

clone_size: NA
v_call: TRBV30
j_call: TRBJ1-6
d_call: NA
cdr3_nt: TGTGCCTGGAGGGGGAGTTATAATTCACCCCTCCACTTT
cdr3_aa: CAWRGSYNSPLHF

clone_size: NA
v_call: TRBV7-2
j_call: TRBJ1-1
d_call: TRBD1
cdr3_nt: TGTGCCAGCATCGGACAGGGGCGAACTGAAGCTTTCTTT
cdr3_aa: CASIGQGRTEAFF

clone_size: NA
v_call: TRBV6-5
j_call: TRBJ1-2
d_call: TRBD1
cdr3_nt: TGTGCCAGCAGCCGACAGGGGAAGAGTGGCTACACCTTC
cdr3_aa: CASSRQGKSGYTF

clone_size: NA
v_call: TRBV9
j_call: TRBJ1-1
d_call: TRBD1
cdr3_nt: TGTGCCAGCAGCTTTCGGACAGGGAGAGACACTGAAGCTTTCTTT
cdr3_aa: CASSFRTGRDTEAFF

clone_size: NA
v_call: TRBV21-1
j_call: TRBJ1-3
d_call: NA
cdr3_nt: TGTGCCAGCAGCAAAGAAGCGGTTCAAGCAATGGAAAACACCATATATTTT
cdr3_aa: CASSKEAVQAMENTIYF

clone_size: NA
v_call: TRBV9
j_call: TRBJ2-3
d_call: TRBD2
cdr3_nt: TGTGCCAGCAGCGTAGTGGTAGCGGGGGCCACAGATACGCAGTATTTT
cdr3_aa: CASSVVVAGATDTQYF

clone_size: NA
v_call: TRBV7-9
j_call: TRBJ1-1
d_call: NA
cdr3_nt: TGTGCCAGCAGCGAAAGAGCAGGGTACACTGAAGCTTTCTTT
cdr3_aa: CASSERAGYTEAFF

clone_size: many
v_call: TRBV18
j_call: TRBJ1-1
d_call: NA
cdr3_nt: TGTGCCAGCTCCCGACAGGCCCCTGAAGCTTTCTTT
cdr3_aa: CASSRQAPEAFF

clone_size: NA
v_call: TRBV4-1
j_call: TRBJ2-7
d_call: NA
cdr3_nt: TGCGCCAGCAGCCAAGATGGGCGGACATCTTCCTACGAGCAGTACTTC
cdr3_aa: CASSQDGRTSSYEQYF

clone_size: NA
v_call: TRBV6-1
j_call: TRBJ1-2
d_call: TRBD1
cdr3_nt: TGTGCCAGTCTCCCCCAGGGGGTTGGTGGCTACACCTTC
cdr3_aa: CASLPQGVGGYTF

clone_size: NA
v_call: TRBV7-3
j_call: TRBJ2-5
d_call: NA
cdr3_nt: TGTGCCAGCAGCTCTTCTAGCCGGGAGACCCAGTACTTC
cdr3_aa: CASSSSSRETQYF

clone_size: NA
v_call: TRBV6-4
j_call: TRBJ2-6
d_call: NA
cdr3_nt: TGTGCCAGCAGTGACGGGCAGCCCTCTGGGGCCAACGTCCTGACTTTC
cdr3_aa: CASSDGQPSGANVLTF